This T cell receptor (beta chain) was obtained from a study of shared clonotypes between healthy human individuals. The unsorted PBMC sample used ten immunoSEQ deep assay plates. Assay: immunoSEQ multiplex PCR; the TCRdb copy retains only in-frame clones and omits some. Of hundreds of thousands of clones in the sample, about 85% were seen once. V shed 6 bases and J shed 0 bases, with 9 bases lying between them. Per germline, CDR1 LNHDA and CDR2 SQIVND (reference sequence). This CDR3 has 14 amino acids. This clonotype originated in a woman between 40 and 50 years old in good health. Some clones in this sample may be carry-over from other donors' samples. The sample consisted of PBMCs. The chain links TRBV19 to TRBJ1-5, with no clear D. As DNA, the CDR3 is TGTGCCAGTAGGGGCCTATATAGCAATCAGCCCCAGCATTTT. Translated: CASRGLYSNQPQHF.